This is a list of T cell receptor beta chains from one sample in a study of blood T cell repertoires in COVID-19. Assay used: immunoSEQ multiplex PCR; TCRdb lists only in-frame clones, some missing. The sample carries some 410,000 clones, around 89% recorded once. The specimen was PBMCs or T cells enriched from blood (not recorded which). These receptors were obtained from a woman younger than 45 with acute COVID-19. The CDR3 runs from the conserved cysteine through the conserved F or W.

TRBJ2-7 TRBV14 CASSRLQGALGYEQYF
TRBJ2-3 TRBV6-4 CASSKGHVADTQYF
TRBJ2-2 TRBV13 CASSLGTEPTGELFF
TRBJ1-6 TRBV6-5 CASRSTGPVSPLHF
TRBJ2-7 TRBV3-1/TRBV3-2 CASSRPGLAGGYEQYF
TRBJ2-5 TRBV5-1 CASSLAGTGEETQYF
TRBJ1-1 TRBV20-1 CIPVTEAFF
TRBJ1-1 TRBV4-2 CASSQDQGRQYEAFF
TRBJ1-3 TRBV20-1 CSATPGNTIYF
TRBJ1-2 TRBV9 CASRDDGRVGGGGYTF
TRBJ2-6 TRBV4-1 CASSQDPQGANVLTF
TRBJ2-7 TRBV7-9 CASSLAPGQGSEQYF
TRBJ2-7 TRBV19 CASSTRLAAYEQYF